This is a list of T cell receptor beta chains from one sample in a study of shared clonotypes between healthy human individuals. Produced via immunoSEQ multiplex PCR; TCRdb's table is partial and in-frame only. This sample has 2,500,000 or so clones, with 93% found just once. Source material: naive CD4+ T cells from PBMCs. The receptors originated from a man between 18 and 35 years old in good health. Some clones in this sample may be carry-over from other donors' samples. CDR3s include the opening cysteine and the closing phenylalanine or tryptophan. D genes are given only for firm matches. A clone size is listed for some rows: how often the clone was seen (once, few, many), or a class if it is expanded.

j_call v_call clone_size d_call cdr3_aa cdr3_nt
TRBJ1-2 TRBV7-6 NA NA CASSLGPNYGYTF TGTGCCAGCAGCTTGGGGCCGAACTATGGCTACACCTTC
TRBJ2-1 TRBV30 once TRBD2 CAWRPLAGGYHEQFF TGTGCCTGGAGACCCTTAGCGGGAGGGTACCATGAGCAGTTCTTC
TRBJ1-1 TRBV5-1 NA NA CASSPFGQNTEAFF TGCGCCAGCAGCCCATTCGGACAGAACACTGAAGCTTTCTTT
TRBJ2-5 TRBV2 once TRBD2 CASSEAGGRAETQYF TGTGCCAGCAGTGAAGCCGGCGGGAGGGCTGAGACCCAGTACTTC
TRBJ2-3 TRBV9 NA NA CASSVEAVSTDTQYF TGTGCCAGCAGCGTCGAAGCGGTCAGCACAGATACGCAGTATTTT
TRBJ1-1 TRBV25-1 few NA CASSPRGLAEAFF TGTGCCAGCAGTCCCCGGGGCCTGGCTGAAGCTTTCTTT
TRBJ2-6 TRBV5-8 NA NA CASSLVRQGGTGANVLTF TGTGCCAGCAGCTTGGTAAGGCAGGGTGGCACTGGGGCCAACGTCCTGACTTTC
TRBJ1-4 TRBV10-3 NA NA CAILARGADGEKLFF TGTGCCATCCTTGCTCGGGGGGCGGATGGTGAAAAACTGTTTTTT
TRBJ2-2 TRBV7-6 NA NA CASSLRWGELFF TGTGCCAGCAGCCTCCGGTGGGGGGAGCTGTTTTTT
TRBJ1-5 TRBV28 NA NA CASNQKGFYNNQPQHF TGTGCCAGCAATCAAAAGGGGTTTTATAACAATCAGCCCCAGCATTTT
TRBJ1-4 TRBV14 NA TRBD1 CASSPRTGLAKLFF TGTGCCAGCAGCCCCCGGACAGGGCTGGCAAAACTGTTTTTT
TRBJ2-3 TRBV28 NA NA CASSLSGSTDTQYF TGTGCCAGCAGTTTATCCGGGAGCACAGATACGCAGTATTTT
TRBJ2-1 TRBV9 NA NA CASRERKPGLQKQFF TGTGCCAGCAGAGAGAGAAAACCGGGCCTTCAGAAGCAGTTCTTC
TRBJ2-7 TRBV11-2 NA NA CASRSGEGAYEQYF TGTGCCAGCCGCTCCGGCGAAGGGGCCTACGAGCAGTACTTC
TRBJ1-1 TRBV6-6 NA NA CASTRRRLNTEAFF TGTGCCAGCACAAGGAGACGACTGAACACTGAAGCTTTCTTT
TRBJ2-7 TRBV19 NA NA CASSGPGQDYEQYF TGTGCCAGTAGTGGACCGGGACAAGACTACGAGCAGTACTTC
TRBJ2-1 TRBV19 NA NA CASSPAGAGEQFF TGTGCCAGTTCCCCGGCAGGGGCAGGTGAGCAGTTCTTC
TRBJ2-7 TRBV19 NA TRBD2 CASSIVGGYEQYF TGTGCCAGTAGTATAGTGGGGGGGTACGAGCAGTACTTC
TRBJ1-5 TRBV7-2 NA NA CASSPPLGPPQHF TGTGCCAGCAGCCCCCCCTTAGGGCCGCCCCAGCATTTT
TRBJ2-3 TRBV4-1 NA NA CASSQRESTDTQYF TGCGCCAGCAGCCAAAGGGAGAGCACAGATACGCAGTATTTT
TRBJ1-1 TRBV28 NA NA CASSPPGRGAFF TGTGCCAGCAGTCCTCCAGGCCGCGGGGCTTTCTTT
TRBJ2-7 TRBV6-1 NA NA CASSEFSDQKQYF TGTGCCAGCAGTGAATTTTCCGATCAGAAGCAGTACTTC
TRBJ2-1 TRBV28 NA NA CASSTRRYSLYNEQFF TGTGCCAGCAGCACGAGAAGGTACAGCCTATACAATGAGCAGTTCTTC
TRBJ2-5 TRBV5-1 NA NA CASSLDFGGRTQYF TGCGCCAGCAGCTTGGACTTCGGGGGACGGACCCAGTACTTC
TRBJ2-7 TRBV27 NA TRBD2 CASSFLAGAYEQYF TGTGCCAGCAGTTTTCTAGCGGGGGCCTACGAGCAGTACTTC
TRBJ2-3 TRBV25-1 once TRBD1 CASSEDRGVSTDTQYF TGTGCCAGCAGTGAGGACAGGGGAGTTAGCACAGATACGCAGTATTTT
TRBJ2-1 TRBV5-8 NA TRBD2 CASSSGLAGGGYNEQFF TGTGCCAGCAGCTCGGGACTAGCGGGAGGGGGATACAATGAGCAGTTCTTC
TRBJ2-1 TRBV5-1 once TRBD2 CASRGSGLAGVNEQFF TGCGCCAGCAGGGGGTCAGGGCTAGCGGGAGTCAATGAGCAGTTCTTC
TRBJ2-7 TRBV19 NA TRBD1 CASSTFGQGSSYEQYF TGTGCCAGTAGTACCTTCGGACAGGGTAGCTCCTACGAGCAGTACTTC
TRBJ2-3 TRBV5-1 NA TRBD2 CASSLSGRTDTQYF TGCGCCAGCAGCTTAAGCGGGAGGACAGATACGCAGTATTTT
TRBJ1-4 TRBV7-9 NA NA CASSRGETGNEKLFF TGTGCCAGCAGCCGGGGCGAGACCGGTAATGAAAAACTGTTTTTT
TRBJ2-5 TRBV11-2 NA TRBD2 CASSLDWMREAQYF TGTGCCAGCAGCTTAGATTGGATGCGGGAGGCCCAGTACTTC
TRBJ2-1 TRBV4-1 NA NA CASSRTGRSSYNEQFF TGCGCCAGCAGCAGGACGGGGCGCAGCTCCTACAATGAGCAGTTCTTC
TRBJ2-7 TRBV19 NA TRBD1 CASSTPTGASYEQYF TGTGCCAGTAGTACCCCGACAGGGGCGTCCTACGAGCAGTACTTC
TRBJ2-2 TRBV6-5 NA TRBD1 CASSYHRGSFPGELFF TGTGCCAGCAGTTACCACAGGGGGAGTTTTCCCGGGGAGCTGTTTTTT
TRBJ1-2 TRBV4-3 once NA CASSQDTGDYGYTF TGCGCCAGCAGCCAAGATACCGGGGACTATGGCTACACCTTC
TRBJ2-5 TRBV5-1 NA NA CASSLALPVGETQYF TGCGCCAGCAGCTTGGCACTCCCAGTAGGGGAGACCCAGTACTTC
TRBJ1-4 TRBV29-1 NA TRBD1 CSVATGEVGEKLFF TGCAGCGTTGCAACAGGGGAGGTGGGTGAAAAACTGTTTTTT